This is a list of T cell receptor beta chains from one sample in a study of CD8+ T cells in alopecia areata. Generated by immunoSEQ multiplex PCR, the TCRdb table keeps only in-frame clones and is missing some. The table records hundreds of thousands of clones, 35% to 45% of them present only once. The sample consisted of CD4+ T cells sorted from blood, taken between weeks 30 and 35, from a patient treated with tofacitinib. The receptors here all came from a human donor with alopecia areata. The CDR3 runs from the conserved cysteine through the conserved F or W. Each record gives: D gene, V gene, clone size, J gene, CDR3 length, CDR3 DNA, CDR3 protein. A D gene is named only where the DNA matches it firmly. Not every row has a clone size; where given, it reads once, few, many or a size class.

-	TRBV5-4	few	TRBJ2-3	14	TGTGCCAGCAGCTTGGGACAGAGCACAGATACGCAGTATTTT	CASSLGQSTDTQYF
TRBD1	TRBV15	-	TRBJ1-2	16	TGTGCCACCAGCAGAGGTGAAAGGACAGGGGTTGCTGGCTACACCTTC	CATSRGERTGVAGYTF
-	TRBV5-1	few	TRBJ2-1	12	TGCGCCAGCAGTGTTGGTGGCGATGAGCAGTTCTTC	CASSVGGDEQFF
-	TRBV7-6	few	TRBJ2-2	14	TGTGCCAGCAGCTTCCAGGAGAACACCGGGGAGCTGTTTTTT	CASSFQENTGELFF
-	TRBV2	-	TRBJ1-4	13	TGTGCCAGCAGTGAGAGGAGGGGCGAAAAACTGTTTTTT	CASSERRGEKLFF
-	TRBV7-3	few	TRBJ2-2	14	TGTGCCAGCAGCTTATCCGGAGACACCGGGGAGCTGTTTTTT	CASSLSGDTGELFF
-	TRBV29-1	-	TRBJ2-5	14	TGCACCTGCAAGGGGAGGGGGCCATTAGAGACCCAGTACTTC	CTCKGRGPLETQYF
TRBD2	TRBV5-4	-	TRBJ2-1	15	TGTGCCAGCAGCTTGGAGGGGACTAACTACAATGAGCAGTTCTTC	CASSLEGTNYNEQFF
-	TRBV5-1	few	TRBJ2-2	14	TGCGCCAGCAGGGGACAAGCGAACACCGGGGAGCTGTTTTTT	CASRGQANTGELFF
TRBD1	TRBV18	few	TRBJ2-1	15	TGTGCCAGCACCCCGGACAGGTTGGTCAACAATGAGCAGTTCTTC	CASTPDRLVNNEQFF
-	TRBV5-1	few	TRBJ2-4	16	TGCGCCAGCAGCATCGGACCCACTGGAGGCAAAAACATTCAGTACTTC	CASSIGPTGGKNIQYF
TRBD1	TRBV6-1	-	TRBJ1-5	14	TGTGCCAGCAATGGGGACAGGGTCTATCAGCCCCAGCATTTT	CASNGDRVYQPQHF
TRBD1	TRBV7-9	few	TRBJ1-2	14	TGTGCCAGCAGCCCCGCGGGACAGAGCTATGGCTACACCTTC	CASSPAGQSYGYTF
-	TRBV9	-	TRBJ2-7	14	TGTGCCAGCAGCGTAGATCAGGGGTCGGGCGAGCAGTACTTC	CASSVDQGSGEQYF
-	TRBV29-1	few	TRBJ1-2	13	TGCAGCGTGGGACATTTCCTTGGCGACGGCTACACCTTC	CSVGHFLGDGYTF
-	TRBV11-2	few	TRBJ2-6	14	TGTGCCAGCAGCTTACCCTCTGGGGCCAACGTCCTGACTTTC	CASSLPSGANVLTF